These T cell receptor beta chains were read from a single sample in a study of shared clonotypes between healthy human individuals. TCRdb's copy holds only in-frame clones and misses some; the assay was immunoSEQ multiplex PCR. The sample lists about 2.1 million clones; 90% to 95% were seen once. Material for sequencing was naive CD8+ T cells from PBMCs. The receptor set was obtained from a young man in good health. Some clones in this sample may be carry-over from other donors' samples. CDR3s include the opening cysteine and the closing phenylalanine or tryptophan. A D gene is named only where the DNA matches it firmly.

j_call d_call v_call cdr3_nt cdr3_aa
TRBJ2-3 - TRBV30 TGTGCCTGGTCGCTCGGGACAAGACACACAGATACGCAGTATTTT CAWSLGTRHTDTQYF
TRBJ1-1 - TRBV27 TGTGCCAGCAGTTTATGGGCAGGGGCGGGGAACACTGAAGCTTTCTTT CASSLWAGAGNTEAFF
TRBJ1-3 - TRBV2 TGTGCCAGCAGTGACAGCTTCTCTGGAAACACCATATATTTT CASSDSFSGNTIYF
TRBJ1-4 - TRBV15 TGTGCCACCAGGGCAGGGGCAAAGACTAATGAAAAACTGTTTTTT CATRAGAKTNEKLFF
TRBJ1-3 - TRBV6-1 TGTGCCAGCAGTGTTTGGACGGCCAACTCTGGAAACACCATATATTTT CASSVWTANSGNTIYF
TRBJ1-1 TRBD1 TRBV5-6 TGTGCCAGCAGTTCCGGGGACAGGGGAAGTCGGACTGAAGCTTTCTTT CASSSGDRGSRTEAFF
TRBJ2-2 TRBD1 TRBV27 TGTGCCAGCAGTTCAGACAGGGACACCGGGGAGCTGTTTTTT CASSSDRDTGELFF
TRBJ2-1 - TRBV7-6 TGTGCCAGCAGCTTGGGGGTAAGGCACAATGAGCAGTTCTTC CASSLGVRHNEQFF
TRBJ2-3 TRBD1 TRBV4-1 TGCGCCAGCAGCCAAGTAAAAAGACAGGGTGGGGATACGCAGTATTTT CASSQVKRQGGDTQYF
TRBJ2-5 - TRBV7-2 TGTGCCAGCAGCTTAGTCGGTGGCGGAGAGGGAGAGACCCAGTACTTC CASSLVGGGEGETQYF
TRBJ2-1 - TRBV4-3 TGCGCCAGCAGCCAAGATAGAGTGATCTACAATGAGCAGTTCTTC CASSQDRVIYNEQFF
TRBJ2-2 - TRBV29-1 TGCAGCGTTCGAACGGAAGGGGTGGTCACCGGGGAGCTGTTTTTT CSVRTEGVVTGELFF
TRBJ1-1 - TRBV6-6 TGTGCCAGCAGTTCGGGAGGGAATGGGATTGAAGCTTTCTTT CASSSGGNGIEAFF
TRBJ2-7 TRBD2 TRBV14 TGTGCCAGCAGCGCACCGGGACTAGCGGCCTACGAGCAGTACTTC CASSAPGLAAYEQYF
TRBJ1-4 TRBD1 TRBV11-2 TGTGCCAGCAGCTTAGGGCAGGGGGTAAATGAAAAACTGTTTTTT CASSLGQGVNEKLFF
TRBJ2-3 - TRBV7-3 TGTGCCAGCAGCTCCCCCCGCCTCGGGAATACGCAGTATTTT CASSSPRLGNTQYF
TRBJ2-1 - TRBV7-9 TGTTCACAACCAGCGGACCCGGACAATGAGCAGTTCTTC CSQPADPDNEQFF
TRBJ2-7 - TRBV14 TGTGCCAGCAGCCGCCGGGAGTCCTACGAGCAGTACTTC CASSRRESYEQYF
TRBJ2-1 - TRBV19 TGTGCCAGTAGGGAGGGGGGGACTTACAATGAGCAGTTCTTC CASREGGTYNEQFF